These T cell receptor beta chains were read from a single sample in a study of OX40 agonist ivuxolimab in advanced cancers. Sequencing was performed with immunoSEQ multiplex PCR; in TCRdb, only in-frame clones are kept and a portion is missing. The sample holds about 81,000 clones; about 88% are singletons and the top ten take less than 0.6%. Sequencing was performed on CD4+ or CD8+ T cells sorted from blood, taken in a trial of the OX40 agonist ivuxolimab. The receptors stem from an adult with an advanced solid tumor such as melanoma, head and neck, liver or kidney cancer. CDR3s leave out the opening cysteine and the closing phenylalanine or tryptophan.

TRBV2	TRBJ1-4	ASRDGLDEKLF
TRBV5-1	TRBJ2-5	ASSLEQGKETQY
TRBV11-2	TRBJ1-2	ASSSLQGDGYT
TRBV7-2	TRBJ2-1	ASSAPITISYNEQF
TRBV7-3	TRBJ2-2	ASSLEGNTGELF
TRBV29-1	TRBJ2-1	SVLGQGPF
TRBV5-1	TRBJ2-3	ASSLGTSRTDTQY
TRBV5-1	TRBJ2-1	ASSSAVEQF
TRBV10-1	TRBJ1-5	ASSEGGGQPQH
TRBV9	TRBJ1-1	ASSVDPGGTEAF
TRBV5-1	TRBJ2-7	ASKNRTGQSEQY
TRBV13	TRBJ2-1	ASSLWTSYNEQF
TRBV5-1	TRBJ2-4	ASSLSAAKNIQY
TRBV6-5	TRBJ2-5	ASKNLLEGGETQY
TRBV9	TRBJ2-3	ASSLWGQGTDTQY
TRBV6-1	TRBJ2-5	AGRTVGGQETQY
TRBV7-9	TRBJ1-2	ASSQGTYGYT
TRBV13	TRBJ1-2	ASSLIGGVEGGYT
TRBV7-2	TRBJ1-2	ASSLAVSRDDGGYT
TRBV6-1	TRBJ2-5	ASQQGWAETQY
TRBV27	TRBJ2-1	ASLTRAGKDEQF
TRBV7-3	TRBJ2-2	ASSPIDGGSTGELF
TRBV5-1	TRBJ1-2	ASSDGGTGGHYT
TRBV11-2	TRBJ2-1	ASSGGGRVDEQF
TRBV7-2	TRBJ1-2	ASSSGTGDYGYT
TRBV2	TRBJ1-2	ASSSYRDIGGYGYT
TRBV7-3	TRBJ2-1	ASSPSGGAYNEQF
TRBV9	TRBJ2-7	ASSVTGALGIYEQY
TRBV14	TRBJ2-3	ASSQVTDTQY
TRBV5-1	TRBJ1-3	ASSSGDFGNTIY
TRBV18	TRBJ2-5	ASSPDRGVETQY
TRBV2	TRBJ2-7	ASRRSGDSYEQY
TRBV5-1	TRBJ2-1	ASSLGGPDNEQF
TRBV12-5	TRBJ2-7	ASGLIAAYEQY
TRBV28	TRBJ2-5	ASSLGQPGGETQY
TRBV7-3	TRBJ2-3	ASSQGTGSDTQY
TRBV29-1	TRBJ1-2	SVDSAYGYT
TRBV9	TRBJ2-1	ATSPNWDNEQF
TRBV6-1	TRBJ2-1	ASSEQYRGNEQF
TRBV6-1	TRBJ1-5	ASSGTQGAGGNQPQH
TRBV2	TRBJ2-2	ATHLGRGPGELF
TRBV5-1	TRBJ1-1	ASSSPGTGGSGEAF
TRBV7-6	TRBJ1-1	ASSGQLNTEAF
TRBV7-2	TRBJ2-1	ASSLISYNEQF
TRBV5-1	TRBJ1-4	ASSLGQGDEKLF
TRBV7-3	TRBJ2-2	ASSLQQYTGELF